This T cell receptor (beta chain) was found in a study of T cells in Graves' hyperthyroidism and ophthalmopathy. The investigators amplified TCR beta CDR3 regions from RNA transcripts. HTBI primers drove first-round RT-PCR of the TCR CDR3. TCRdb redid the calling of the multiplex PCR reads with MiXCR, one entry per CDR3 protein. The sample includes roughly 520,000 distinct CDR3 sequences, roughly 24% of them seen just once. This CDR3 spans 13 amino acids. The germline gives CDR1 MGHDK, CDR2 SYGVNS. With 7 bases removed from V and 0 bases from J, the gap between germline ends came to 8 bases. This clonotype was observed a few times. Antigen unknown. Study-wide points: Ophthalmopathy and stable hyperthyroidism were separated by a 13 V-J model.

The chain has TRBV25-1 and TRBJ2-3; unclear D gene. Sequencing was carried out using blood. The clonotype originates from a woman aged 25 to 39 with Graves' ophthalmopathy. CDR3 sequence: CASTVGSTDTQYF. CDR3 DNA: TGTGCCAGCACGGTGGGGAGCACAGATACGCAGTATTTT.